Below, one T cell receptor (beta chain) is given with its context. Produced via immunoSEQ multiplex PCR; TCRdb's table is partial and in-frame only. The sample lists almost 70,000 clones; just over 95% were seen once. This sample is drawn from a study of cytomegalovirus exposure and HLA in healthy donors. Study details: Per a later analysis, the approximately 600 first-cohort and fewer than 150 validation repertoires shared one platform.

The CDR3 length is 16 residues. CDR1 and CDR2 (germline): LNHNV, YYDKDF (reference sequence). Trimming at V came to 0 bases and at J to 1 base, leaving 4 bases not matched to a gene. Donors came from a validation cohort of over a hundred subjects, distinct from the first 666-subject cohort. V usage is TRBV15 and J usage is TRBJ2-7; 9 bases are a match to TRBD2. Sequencing input: PBMCs. This receptor was obtained from a woman aged 18-30 years in good health and CMV-seropositive. This CDR3 reads CATSRDPSGISYEQYF. For the CDR3, the DNA is TGTGCCACCAGCAGAGATCCTAGCGGGATTTCCTACGAGCAGTACTTC.